The next 27 T cell receptor beta chains were all read from a single sample in a study of OX40 agonist ivuxolimab in advanced cancers. The data were produced by immunoSEQ multiplex PCR, yet TCRdb's version contains in-frame clones alone and is incomplete. There are approximately 58,000 clones in the sample; around 79% occur only once, and more than 0.9% lies in the top ten. The starting material was CD4+ or CD8+ T cells sorted from blood, obtained in a trial of the OX40 agonist ivuxolimab. Receptors were obtained from an adult with an advanced solid tumor such as melanoma, head and neck, liver or kidney cancer.

V usage is TRBV11-3 and J usage is TRBJ2-5; D unresolved. Trimming cost V 0 bases and J 9 bases, with 8 bases left between them. The CDR3 totals 12 residues. Germline lookup yields CDR1 SGHNT and CDR2 YENEEA. Written as DNA, the CDR3 is TGTGCCAGCAGCTTAGATCTTGTTCCCCAGTACTTC. Translation gives CASSLDLVPQYF.

The rearrangement joins TRBV6-5 to TRBJ1-5; D not resolved. Trimming took 6 bases from V and 0 from J, leaving 9 bases between them. From germline, CDR1 is MNHEY and CDR2 SVGAGI. This CDR3 is built from 14 residues. CDR3: CASSSEYSNQPQHF. CDR3 DNA sequence: TGTGCCAGCAGCTCCGAGTATAGCAATCAGCCCCAGCATTTT.

The chain joins TRBV18 to TRBJ2-1; 11 nucleotides align to TRBD2. Trimming took 1 base from V and 15 from J; bases not matched to a gene: 11. Germline lookup yields CDR1 KGHSH and CDR2 LQKENI. CDR3 size: 15 residues. Here the CDR3 reads CASSPLTSGGTDPFF. CDR3 nucleotide sequence: TGTGCCAGCTCACCACTTACTAGCGGGGGAACGGACCCGTTCTTC. Combining the CDR3 with reference TRBV18 and TRBJ2-1 gives the whole variable domain NAGVMQNPRHLVRRRGQEARLRCSPMKGHSHVYWYRQLPEEGLKFMVYLQKENIIDESGMPKERFSAEFPKEGPSILRIQQVVRGDSAAYFCASSPLTSGGTDPFFGPGTRLTVL.

This clone was detected once. This chain connects TRBV2 to TRBJ2-2, with 12 positions matching TRBD2. This CDR3 is built from 18 residues. Germline V gives CDR1 SNHLY, CDR2 FYNNEI. V shed 3 bases, J shed 6 bases, and the junction held 11 bases outside the gene matches. CDR3 sequence (DNA): TGTGCCAGCAGTGATTTGGGCCGGGGACTAGCGGGTCCCGGGGAGCTGTTTTTT. This codes for CASSDLGRGLAGPGELFF. The full variable domain, in which reference TRBV2 and TRBJ2-2 provide the parts outside the CDR3, is EPEVTQTPSHQVTQMGQEVILRCVPISNHLYFYWYRQILGQKVEFLVSFYNNEISEKSEIFDDQFSVERPDGSNFTLKIRSTKLEDSAMYFCASSDLGRGLAGPGELFFGEGSRLTVL.

The chain uses TRBV30 and TRBJ1-6, with D maybe TRBD1 (6 bases). There are 13 residues in the CDR3. The V gene lost 5 bases and the J gene lost 7 bases, with 12 bases spanning the gap. The germline gives CDR1 GTSNPN, CDR2 SVGIG (reference sequence). The CDR3 sequence: CAWEQGRNSPLHF. The CDR3 coding sequence is TGTGCCTGGGAACAGGGACGAAATTCACCCCTCCACTTT. Looking up the rest from reference TRBV30 and TRBJ1-6 gives the full variable domain: SQTIHQWPATLVQPVGSPLSLECTVEGTSNPNLYWYRQAAGRGLQLLFYSVGIGQISSEVPQNLSASRPQDRQFILSSKKLLLSDSGFYLCAWEQGRNSPLHFGNGTRLTVT.

CDR3 amino acids: CASSLSMDTQYF. The CDR3 DNA sequence: TGTGCCAGCAGTTTATCGATGGATACGCAGTATTTT. The rearrangement uses TRBV27 and TRBJ2-3, with D unclear. Germline lookup yields CDR1 MNHEY and CDR2 SMNVEV (reference sequence). The CDR3 length is 12 residues. Trimming left V 0 bases short and J 6 bases short, with 4 bases between.

This clone showed up just once. The V gene is TRBV28, the J gene TRBJ1-2; D uncertain. There are 12 residues in the CDR3. The germline V and J ends were trimmed by 7 bases and 0 bases, with 6 bases remaining between them. From germline, CDR1 is MDHEN and CDR2 SYDVKM. The CDR3 protein is CASKATNYGYTF. For the CDR3, the DNA is TGTGCCAGCAAAGCTACTAACTATGGCTACACCTTC.

The rearrangement uses TRBV5-1 and TRBJ2-1; 10 bases are shared with TRBD1. CDR1 and CDR2 from the germline V gene are SGHRS and YFSETQ. V was pared by 0 bases and J by 3 bases, with 0 bases of the junction left unmatched. This CDR3 is built from 15 residues. CDR3: CASSLGTGGYNEQFF. Here the CDR3 DNA reads TGCGCCAGCAGCTTGGGGACAGGGGGCTACAATGAGCAGTTCTTC.

This chain links TRBV6-6 with TRBJ1-6, with 8 bases fitting TRBD1. After removal of 10 bases from V and 9 bases from J, the junction contained 8 bases not matched to a gene. The CDR3 length is 13 residues. Germline CDR1 MNHNY, CDR2 SVGAGI (reference sequence). The CDR3 sequence is CATRGPGGSPLHF. Written as DNA, the CDR3 is TGTGCCACCAGGGGGCCGGGTGGTTCACCCCTCCACTTT.

The rearrangement uses TRBV7-9 and TRBJ2-7; TRBD1 matches at 7 bases. Germline assignment: CDR1 SEHNR and CDR2 FQNEAQ (reference sequence). The CDR3 loop spans 15 amino acids. The V gene end was trimmed by 4 bases and the J gene end by 0 bases; junction bases not matched to a gene: 6. CDR3 DNA sequence: TGTGCCAGCAGCTACGACAGGGTAAGCTCCTACGAGCAGTACTTC. It codes for CASSYDRVSSYEQYF.

The chain links TRBV9 to TRBJ1-3; no definite D call. Trimming cost V 4 bases and J 4 bases, with 18 bases left between them. In germline, CDR1 is SGDLS, CDR2 YYNGEE. This CDR3 has 16 amino acids. The CDR3 is CASSPRTDSGGNTIYF. CDR3 coding DNA: TGTGCCAGCAGCCCCAGAACAGACTCCGGCGGAAACACCATATATTTT.

V is TRBV7-8 and J is TRBJ1-5; D unresolved. V lost 1 base and J 0 bases, leaving 10 bases between the germline ends. The germline V gene has CDR1 SGHVS and CDR2 FQNEAQ. There are 16 residues in the CDR3. CDR3 in DNA: TGTGCCAGCAGCTTAGGTTTCGGTGTTAGCAATCAGCCCCAGCATTTT. It translates to CASSLGFGVSNQPQHF.

This chain links TRBV5-1 with TRBJ1-1; D remains unclear. The V gene's germline CDR1 is SGHRS and CDR2 YFSETQ. The CDR3 totals 15 residues. The V end lost 0 bases, the J end lost 1 base, and 10 bases lay between the germline ends. CDR3 bases: TGCGCCAGCAGCTTGGATCGCCCGGAGAACACTGAAGCTTTCTTT. Translated: CASSLDRPENTEAFF. The whole variable domain, filled in from reference TRBV5-1 and TRBJ1-1, reads KAGVTQTPRYLIKTRGQQVTLSCSPISGHRSVSWYQQTPGQGLQFLFEYFSETQRNKGNFPGRFSGRQFSNSRSEMNVSTLELGDSALYLCASSLDRPENTEAFFGQGTRLTVV.

This rearrangement joins TRBV11-3 to TRBJ2-7; TRBD1 aligns across 10 bases. The junction had 3 bases not matched to a gene; V was cut back by 1 base and J by 3 bases. This CDR3 has 15 amino acids. CDR1 SGHNT and CDR2 YENEEA come from the germline V gene. As DNA, the CDR3 is TGTGCCAGCAGCTTAGTAGGGACAGGGGTCTACGAGCAGTACTTC. As protein: CASSLVGTGVYEQYF.

The CDR3 loop is CASSYALRQGEAFF. The DNA of the CDR3 is TGCGCCAGCAGCTACGCGCTCAGACAGGGTGAAGCTTTCTTT. The chain joins TRBV5-1 to TRBJ1-1, with 7 bases aligning to TRBD1. J gave up 7 bases and V 3 bases, and 9 bases lay outside the gene matches. Germline CDR1 and CDR2: SGHRS and YFSETQ. The CDR3 is 14 residues long.

V usage is TRBV19 and J usage is TRBJ2-7; D is unclear. Germline-derived CDR1 and CDR2 are LNHDA and SQIVND (reference sequence). With 4 bases removed from V and 1 base from J, the gap between germline ends came to 8 bases. The CDR3 consists of 13 residues. The CDR3 spells CASSRADSYEQYF. As DNA, the CDR3 is TGTGCCAGTAGTAGGGCGGATTCCTACGAGCAGTACTTC. The full variable domain, in which reference TRBV19 and TRBJ2-7 provide the parts outside the CDR3, is DGGITQSPKYLFRKEGQNVTLSCEQNLNHDAMYWYRQDPGQGLRLIYYSQIVNDFQKGDIAEGYSVSREKKESFPLTVTSAQKNPTAFYLCASSRADSYEQYFGPGTRLTVT.

The CDR3 coding sequence is TGTGCCAGCAGCCGGGCAGGGGTCCACGAGCAGTACTTC. This translates into CASSRAGVHEQYF. V and J are TRBV14 and TRBJ2-7; possibly TRBD1 for D (6 bases). Germline V CDR1 and CDR2: SGHDN, FVKESK. V shed 4 bases and J shed 5 bases, with 12 bases lying between them. The CDR3 consists of 13 residues.

On this clone itself: Compared with germline, one end of the junction differs, possibly owing to a read error. The sample has other DNA sequences that encode this CDR3 too. The DNA for the CDR3 is TGTGCCAGCAGCCTAGCGGGCGCCTACGAGCAGTACTTC. It specifies CASSLAGAYEQYF. The chain combines TRBV7-9 with TRBJ2-7, with TRBD2 matching 8 bases. Germline CDR1 reads SEHNR; CDR2 reads FQNEAQ (reference sequence). The CDR3 consists of 13 residues.

The rearrangement joins TRBV5-1 to TRBJ2-2, with D possibly TRBD1 on 6 matching bases. This CDR3 comprises 16 residues. V dropped 4 bases and J dropped 4 bases, with 17 bases sitting between them. CDR1 is SGHRS, CDR2 YFSETQ, per germline. The CDR3 nucleotides are TGCGCCAGCAGCCTCAGGGGCTGGAAGGGCACCGGGGAGCTGTTTTTT. It is translated as CASSLRGWKGTGELFF.

This clone has just a few counts. The V and J genes are TRBV20-1 and TRBJ2-1; no reliable D call. The CDR3 has 11 amino acids. Germline CDR1 and CDR2: DFQATT and SNEGSKA (reference sequence). Trimming took off 1 base at V and 10 bases at J, with 8 bases between the two ends. The CDR3 protein is CSARVEKEQFF. The CDR3 DNA sequence: TGCAGTGCTAGAGTTGAAAAAGAGCAGTTCTTC.

The V and J genes are TRBV19 and TRBJ1-5; 7 bases fit TRBD1. Trimming cost V 5 bases and J 5 bases; bases outside gene matches: 9. Germline CDR1 and CDR2: LNHDA and SQIVND (reference sequence). The CDR3 is 15 amino acids. This CDR3 reads CASSSTGVGDQPQHF. Written as DNA, the CDR3 is TGTGCCAGTAGTTCCACAGGGGTTGGGGATCAGCCCCAGCATTTT.

V is TRBV6-4 and J is TRBJ2-1, with 9 positions matching TRBD1. In germline, CDR1 is MRHNA, CDR2 SNTAGT. V lost 5 bases to trimming and J lost 0 bases; unmatched junction nucleotides: 11. The CDR3 spans 18 residues. The CDR3 loop is CASSPGQGASRSYNEQFF. The CDR3 region has the DNA TGTGCCAGCAGTCCGGGACAGGGCGCTAGTCGCTCCTACAATGAGCAGTTCTTC.

This chain links TRBV7-9 with TRBJ2-1, with a possible D match to TRBD1 (6 bases). In germline, CDR1 is SEHNR, CDR2 FQNEAQ (reference sequence). The CDR3 sequence is 19 residues long. V gave up 5 bases and J gave up 2 bases, with 25 bases separating them. The CDR3 is CASSHTLSTGGSAYNEQFF. The CDR3 DNA sequence: TGTGCCAGCAGCCATACCTTGTCGACAGGCGGATCGGCCTACAATGAGCAGTTCTTC.

The V and J genes are TRBV19 and TRBJ1-5; weak D call: TRBD1 (5 bases). Trimming took 8 bases from V and 0 from J, leaving 14 bases between them. The CDR3 is 15 residues long. Germline CDR1 reads LNHDA; CDR2 reads SQIVND (reference sequence). CDR3 coding DNA: TGTGCCAGTGGACATCCCGGGGATAGCAATCAGCCCCAGCATTTT. It yields the protein CASGHPGDSNQPQHF. The complete variable domain, with remaining parts taken from reference TRBV19 and TRBJ1-5, reads DGGITQSPKYLFRKEGQNVTLSCEQNLNHDAMYWYRQDPGQGLRLIYYSQIVNDFQKGDIAEGYSVSREKKESFPLTVTSAQKNPTAFYLCASGHPGDSNQPQHFGDGTRLSIL.

In this sample, this clone turned up once. The rearrangement uses TRBV2 and TRBJ1-1; 8 bases fit TRBD1. This CDR3 is built from 16 residues. Germline V gene sequence: CDR1 SNHLY, CDR2 FYNNEI. J lost 1 base, V lost 4 bases, and 8 bases had no gene match. The CDR3 sequence: CASSGDRKKSNTEAFF. The DNA for the CDR3 is TGTGCCAGCAGTGGGGACAGGAAAAAGTCGAACACTGAAGCTTTCTTT.

The chain couples TRBV19 to TRBJ2-5; the D is unclear. The CDR3 covers 15 residues. V lost 2 bases to trimming and J lost 1 base, with 11 bases between them. Germline lookup yields CDR1 LNHDA and CDR2 SQIVND (reference sequence). Written as DNA, the CDR3 is TGTGCCAGTAGTATACAGACCAATTTCCAAGAGACCCAGTACTTC. This translates into CASSIQTNFQETQYF.

The rearrangement links TRBV18 to TRBJ2-3, with D uncertain. V was clipped by 0 bases and J by 0 bases, with 13 bases between them. CDR1 and CDR2 (germline): KGHSH, LQKENI. This CDR3 spans 17 amino acids. This chain's CDR3 is CASSPPLSVISTDTQYF. The CDR3, as DNA: TGTGCCAGCTCACCACCTCTGTCAGTAATTAGCACAGATACGCAGTATTTT.